These 10 T cell receptor beta chains came from one sample sequenced in a study of early stage breast cancer tumors. The method was immunoSEQ multiplex PCR; TCRdb's version includes in-frame clones alone and lacks a portion of them. The profile shows several thousand clones, nearly 80% of them singletons. The sample comprised normal breast tissue next to the tumor. The receptor set was obtained from a person aged 70 to 85 with breast cancer.

The genes are TRBV30 and TRBJ2-7; the D gene is possibly TRBD2 (6 bases). This CDR3 has 12 residues. Germline CDR1 is GTSNPN and CDR2 is SVGIG (reference sequence). Trimming took 2 bases from V and 5 from J, leaving 10 bases between them. CDR3 sequence: CAWSPDYNEQYF. In DNA form, the CDR3 reads TGTGCCTGGAGTCCGGACTACAACGAGCAGTACTTC.

The rearrangement joins TRBV14 to TRBJ1-2; D ambiguous. The CDR3 contains 12 residues. Germline values: CDR1 SGHDN, CDR2 FVKESK. The V and J ends lost 4 bases and 4 bases respectively, with 7 bases between them. The CDR3 loop is CASSRDLYGYTF. The CDR3 bases are TGTGCCAGCAGCCGAGACCTCTATGGCTACACCTTC.

This chain links TRBV13 with TRBJ2-7, with D perhaps matching TRBD2 (5 bases). The V gene lost 3 bases and the J gene lost 3 bases, with 15 bases spanning the gap. The CDR3 has 15 residues. The V gene's germline CDR1 is PRHDT and CDR2 FYEKMQ (reference sequence). CDR3: CASSLRALRVYEQYF. For the CDR3, the DNA is TGTGCCAGCAGCTTGAGGGCGTTAAGGGTCTACGAGCAGTACTTC.

V and J are TRBV9 and TRBJ1-2; D is possibly TRBD1 (6 bases). CDR3 length: 14 residues. Trimming shortened V by 5 bases and J by 5 bases, and 16 bases separated the two germline ends. Germline CDR1 and CDR2: SGDLS and YYNGEE. Here the CDR3 reads CASSDGTQGYGYTF. DNA of the CDR3: TGTGCCAGCAGTGACGGGACACAGGGATATGGCTACACCTTC.

The CDR3 spells CASSRVAGGSGYTF. The CDR3 nucleotides read TGTGCCAGCAGCCGGGTTGCGGGGGGGTCTGGCTACACCTTC. The V gene is TRBV6-5, the J gene TRBJ1-2; a weak D match, TRBD1 (5 bases). The CDR3 is 14 residues long. Germline values: CDR1 MNHEY, CDR2 SVGAGI. The V end lost 6 bases, the J end lost 7 bases, and 18 bases lay between the germline ends.

CDR3 bases: TGTGCCAGCAGTTCCCCTAGGGGTAGTGAGCAGTTCTTC. Its protein product is CASSSPRGSEQFF. The chain recombines TRBV6-5 with TRBJ2-1; possibly TRBD1 for D (5 bases). Trimming shortened V by 4 bases and J by 9 bases, and 13 bases separated the two germline ends. The germline V gene has CDR1 MNHEY and CDR2 SVGAGI. The CDR3 extends over 13 amino acids.

The rearrangement uses TRBV6-5 and TRBJ1-6; 7 nucleotides align to TRBD1. Germline CDR1 reads MNHEY; CDR2 reads SVGAGI. The trim removed 4 bases at V and 2 bases at J, leaving 5 bases unmatched. The CDR3 runs 16 residues. Here the CDR3 DNA reads TGTGCCAGCAGTTCCGAGGACAGGACCTATAATTCACCCCTCCACTTT. Translated, it gives CASSSEDRTYNSPLHF.

In this sample, this clone turned up a few times. This chain uses TRBV11-2 with TRBJ1-5; 7 bases match TRBD1. V gave up 5 bases and J gave up 0 bases; unmatched junction bases: 4. Germline lookup yields CDR1 SGHAT and CDR2 FQNNGV. This CDR3 is built from 15 residues. This CDR3 reads CASSRTGLSNQPQHF. In DNA, the CDR3 is TGTGCCAGCAGCCGGACAGGTCTTAGCAATCAGCCCCAGCATTTT.

This clone was detected once. The chain couples TRBV15 to TRBJ2-3; 10 bases match TRBD1. After removal of 5 bases from V and 3 bases from J, the junction contained 8 bases not matched to a gene. The CDR3 runs to 16 residues. The germline V gene encodes CDR1 LNHNV and CDR2 YYDKDF (reference sequence). CDR3 loop: CATSPDRDRGTDTQYF. CDR3 nucleotide sequence: TGTGCCACCAGCCCCGACCGGGACAGGGGAACAGATACGCAGTATTTT.

The table lists this clone with a count of one. The J gene is TRBJ1-2, the V gene TRBV30; D remains ambiguous. This CDR3 contains 15 residues. Germline CDR1 and CDR2: GTSNPN and SVGIG (reference sequence). V was clipped by 1 base and J by 5 bases, with 17 bases between them. CDR3 nucleotide sequence: TGTGCCTGGAGTGCCCTCCCGACAAATTTTTATGGCTACACCTTC. Amino acid sequence: CAWSALPTNFYGYTF.